Reported below is one T cell receptor (beta chain). The antigen this receptor binds is unknown. The input lacks base qualities; no much larger clone sits a single base away. The data were obtained in a study of OX40 agonist ivuxolimab in advanced cancers. Regarding the study in general: Ivuxolimab, which targeted the costimulatory receptor OX40 (CD134), was an agonistic, fully human IgG2 monoclonal antibody. The paper covers the monotherapy dose-escalation part of the phase I ivuxolimab trial, which included N ≈ 57 patients. Partial responses were achieved by three dose-escalation patients, of whom one had hepatocellular carcinoma and two had cutaneous melanoma. In the dose-escalation cohort, 75% to 90% of patients were male, and the mean age was 60 years with a range of roughly 20 to 79. The point of sequencing TCRbeta in the periphery was to test whether ivuxolimab changed TCR sequence diversity and drove clonal T-cell expansion. Intravenous ivuxolimab was administered to patients every 2 weeks at six dose levels: 0.01, 0.1, 0.3, 1.5, 3 and 10 mg/kg. Among the 50 to 55 dose-escalation patients, some 20 had hepatocellular carcinoma, approximately 15 melanoma, 9 renal cell carcinoma and 9 head and neck cancer. Patients were allowed to have had prior anti-PD-1, anti-PD-L1 or anti-CTLA-4 therapy, and roughly 40% of the dose-escalation patients had been treated with checkpoint inhibitors. Findings and caveats that apply to the study as a whole: Low levels of normalized T-cell clonal expansion were also seen in some patients who did not respond. In partial responders in the 0.1-3.0 mg/kg groups, normalized peripheral clonal expansion was found to be among the lowest, especially among CD8+ T cells. The antigen specificity of the clonally expanded peripheral T cells was not determined. After ivuxolimab, more expanded clones were found on average in CD8+ T cells than in CD4+ T cells. At doses of 0.1 to 3.0 mg/kg, clonal expansion of both CD4+ and CD8+ blood T cells was observed from baseline to week 6.

Patients with a history of autoimmune disease or receiving systemic immunosuppression were excluded from the trial. Peripheral blood for TCR sequencing was collected from all dose cohorts at baseline, on cycle 4 day 1, and on cycle 7 day 1. The samples were drawn from a first-in-human, open-label, multicenter phase I dose-escalation trial of ivuxolimab. The trial enrolled adults with locally advanced or metastatic head and neck squamous cell, hepatocellular, melanoma or renal cell carcinoma. Before TCR sequencing, CD4+ T cells and CD8+ T cells from peripheral blood were sorted into separate populations. To sequence the TCRbeta CDR3 region, genomic DNA was isolated from the sorted cells. TCRbeta CDR3 regions were sequenced using the immunoSEQ Assay. The source is immuneACCESS, and TCRdb retained only in-frame sequences with V and J called. Part of the clones is not carried over; for the studies checked, unresolved V genes explain less than half of this, and the remainder is unexplained. The sample table shows roughly 77,000 clones, and 81% are seen once. The ten largest clones take up about 4.9% of the sample.

This sample comprised CD4+ or CD8+ T cells sorted from blood, obtained in a trial of the OX40 agonist ivuxolimab. This sequence originates from an adult with an advanced solid tumor such as melanoma, head and neck, liver or kidney cancer.

This receptor carries the CDR3 CASSRLGTGELFF. The nucleotides are TGCGCCAGCAGCCGCTTGGGCACCGGGGAGCTGTTTTTT. The V and J segments used are TRBV4-3 and TRBJ2-2; confidence is insufficient to name the D gene. There are 13 amino acids in the CDR3, from cysteine to phenylalanine inclusive. The only DNA kept is the CDR3, 39 bases in frame from the first base. V is shortened by 4 bases, J by 4 bases, and the region joining them spans 7 bases. CDR1 and CDR2 are read off the germline V gene as LGHNA and YSLEER.